Included here is one TCR beta chain sequence, with context. This record comes from a study of blood T cell repertoires in COVID-19. Overall study: COVID-19 samples collected from the United States, Italy and Spain covered acute and convalescent phases.

Cohorts were determined from participant-reported clinical history. Sequenced by immunoSEQ multiplex PCR; TCRdb stores in-frame clones only, minus some. The sample includes fewer than 250,000 clones, roughly 89% of them seen just once. Germline assignment: CDR1 SGHRS and CDR2 YFSETQ. The CDR3 is 15 residues long. Trimming removed 3 bases from V and 4 bases from J; junction bases left unmatched: 5. Material for sequencing was PBMCs or T cells enriched from blood (not recorded which). The clonotype comes from a young woman with acute COVID-19. V and J are TRBV5-1 and TRBJ2-2, with 8 bases lining up with TRBD1. CDR3 bases: TGCGCCAGCAGCTCCGGACAGGGAATCACCGGGGAGCTGTTTTTT. As protein: CASSSGQGITGELFF.